This TCR beta chain was recovered during a study of blood T cell repertoires in COVID-19. Participant reports of clinical history set cohort assignment. Clones were read by immunoSEQ multiplex PCR, and TCRdb kept only the in-frame ones, dropping some. The table lists approximately 120,000 clones, 75% to 90% of them singletons, with about a sixth in the top ten. Per germline, CDR1 KGHSH and CDR2 LQKENI. Trimming left V 3 bases short and J 7 bases short, with 9 bases between. This CDR3 region has 13 residues. The sequence was collected from a man under 40 who had recovered from COVID-19. The chain has TRBV18 and TRBJ2-2, with D perhaps TRBD2 (5 bases). Sequenced input: PBMCs or T cells enriched from blood (not recorded which). The CDR3 DNA reads as TGTGCCAGCTCACCCGCGGGTCACGGGGAGCTGTTTTTT. Protein product: CASSPAGHGELFF.